A selection of T cell receptor beta chains follows, all from one sample in a study of Ad26.COV2.S vaccination and SARS-CoV-2 variants. Profiling relied on immunoSEQ multiplex PCR, and the TCRdb table lists in-frame clones only, not all of them. Of 350,000 to 400,000 clones listed, 89% are singletons. This sample comprised peripheral blood, obtained in a trial of Ad26.COV2.S vaccine versus placebo. These receptors originate from a person aged 18-60 years who received the Ad26.COV2.S COVID-19 vaccine or a placebo. Each CDR3 is given with its conserved first and last residue. The order of the fields is V gene, clone size, J gene, CDR3 protein. Not all rows give a size; the values are once, few, many and, for expanded clones, a class.

V: TRBV30
size: -
J: TRBJ1-4
CDR3: CAWGLVSEKLFF

V: TRBV9
size: few
J: TRBJ1-1
CDR3: CASSNWDTEAFF

V: TRBV9
size: -
J: TRBJ2-2
CDR3: CASSVGTGELFF

V: TRBV2
size: once
J: TRBJ1-2
CDR3: CASRANSGQNYGYTF

V: TRBV7-8
size: few
J: TRBJ1-1
CDR3: CASTPQGPSEAFF

V: TRBV15
size: once
J: TRBJ2-1
CDR3: CATSPGTSVSYNEQFF

V: TRBV5-1
size: -
J: TRBJ2-2
CDR3: CASSLNSPNTGELFF

V: TRBV21-1
size: -
J: TRBJ1-3
CDR3: CASSKVRERQEYSGNTIYF

V: TRBV5-1
size: -
J: TRBJ2-1
CDR3: CASSLGGGTYNEQFF

V: TRBV30
size: -
J: TRBJ2-7
CDR3: CAWSGGPYEQYF

V: TRBV10-3
size: once
J: TRBJ1-2
CDR3: CAISESAGAIYGYTF

V: TRBV7-3
size: -
J: TRBJ1-1
CDR3: CASSLMGNTEAFF

V: TRBV7-7
size: -
J: TRBJ2-5
CDR3: CASSLGGSKETQYF

V: TRBV6-5
size: -
J: TRBJ2-5
CDR3: CASANYRGEVQYF

V: TRBV18
size: once
J: TRBJ2-7
CDR3: CASSPNRAGAGEQYF

V: TRBV2
size: -
J: TRBJ1-1
CDR3: CASSKVRGNTEAFF

V: TRBV6-5
size: -
J: TRBJ2-7
CDR3: CASSRGGYYEQYF

V: TRBV4-1
size: -
J: TRBJ2-1
CDR3: CATGLETYNEQFF